Below, one T cell receptor (beta chain) is given with its context. TCRdb's table, derived via immunoSEQ multiplex PCR, lists solely in-frame clones and lacks some. The data show more than 300,000 clones, 70% to 90% seen once. The source of the sample is a study of blood T cell repertoires in COVID-19. The TCR sequence derives from a woman in her thirties who had recovered from COVID-19. Sequencing was carried out using PBMCs or T cells enriched from blood (not recorded which).

The CDR3 DNA reads TGTGCCAGCAGCCAAGTCGGCGTAGGGGTCTCTGGGGCCAACGTCCTGACTTTC. It translates to CASSQVGVGVSGANVLTF. The chain couples TRBV4-2 to TRBJ2-6, with D possibly matching TRBD1 (5 bases). Per the germline V gene, CDR1 is LGHNA and CDR2 is YNFKEQ. The CDR3 consists of 18 residues. V lost 1 base and J lost 0, with 13 bases in between.